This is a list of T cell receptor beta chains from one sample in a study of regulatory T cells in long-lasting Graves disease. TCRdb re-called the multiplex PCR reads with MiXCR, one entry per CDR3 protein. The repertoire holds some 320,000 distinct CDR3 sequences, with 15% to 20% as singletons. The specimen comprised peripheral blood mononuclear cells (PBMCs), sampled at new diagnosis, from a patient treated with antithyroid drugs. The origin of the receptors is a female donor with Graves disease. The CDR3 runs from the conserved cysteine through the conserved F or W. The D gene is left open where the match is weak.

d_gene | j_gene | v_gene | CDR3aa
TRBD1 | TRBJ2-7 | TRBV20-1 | CSAFPGTAFGYEQYF
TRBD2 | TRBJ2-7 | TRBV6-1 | CASSSFRGLAEHEQYF
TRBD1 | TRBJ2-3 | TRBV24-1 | CATRDRGPDTQYF
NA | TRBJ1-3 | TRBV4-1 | CASSQEDRISGNTIYF
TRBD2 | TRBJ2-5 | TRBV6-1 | CASSAPLAGETQYF
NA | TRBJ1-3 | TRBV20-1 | CSSEAGNTIYF
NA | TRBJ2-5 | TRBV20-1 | CSASVGLEETQYF
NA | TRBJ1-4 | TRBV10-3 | CAIGDSRQNEKLFF
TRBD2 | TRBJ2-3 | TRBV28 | CASSLSGLAGDTQYF
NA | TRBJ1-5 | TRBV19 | CASSIVGRDQPQHF
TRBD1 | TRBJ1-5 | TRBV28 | CASRRDRASSGQPQHF
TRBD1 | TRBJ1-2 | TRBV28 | CASSLSDRAYGYTF
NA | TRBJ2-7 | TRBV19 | CASSIAQGGEQYF
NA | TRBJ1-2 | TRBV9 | CASSAGLTENYGYTF
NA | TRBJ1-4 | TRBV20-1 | CSALRGRKLFF
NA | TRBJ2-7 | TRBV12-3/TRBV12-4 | CASSQDYLYEQYF
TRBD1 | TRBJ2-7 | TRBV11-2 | CASSLDGTGGYEQYF
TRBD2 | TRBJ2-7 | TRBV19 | CASRLTSGSSYEQYF
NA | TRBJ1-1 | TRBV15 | CATSREYGRDTEAFF
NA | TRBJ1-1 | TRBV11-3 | CASSQSSTGNTEAFF
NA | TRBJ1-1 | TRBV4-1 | CASSQALAVTEAFF
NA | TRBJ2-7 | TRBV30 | CAWSVGGYEQYF
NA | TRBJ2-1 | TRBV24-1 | CATRKAGSSNEQFF
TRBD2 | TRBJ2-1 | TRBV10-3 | CAINAGTRGNEQFF
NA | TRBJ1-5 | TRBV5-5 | CASSYGTPSNQPQHF
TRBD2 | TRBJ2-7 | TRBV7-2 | CASSLRLAEVYEQYF
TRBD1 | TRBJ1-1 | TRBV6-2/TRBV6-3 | CASSHTGGTEAFF
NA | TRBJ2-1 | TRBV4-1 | CASSQGLGVEQFF
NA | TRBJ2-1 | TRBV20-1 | CSAREERQVGFYNEQFF
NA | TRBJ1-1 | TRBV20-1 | CSARDHRVNTEAFF
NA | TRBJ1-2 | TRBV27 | CASSLRATVNYGYTF
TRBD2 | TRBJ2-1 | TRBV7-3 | CASTHVSFGLAGEGEQFF
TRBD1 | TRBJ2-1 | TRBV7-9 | CASSSQAWSGQGYNEQFF
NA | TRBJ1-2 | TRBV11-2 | CASRKPTLLGGYTF
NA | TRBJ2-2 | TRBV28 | CASSLMYKMGHQPPGELFF
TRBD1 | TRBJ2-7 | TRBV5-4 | CASSSRDRAPYEQYF
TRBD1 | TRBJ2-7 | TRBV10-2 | CASSEGQGAIYEQYF
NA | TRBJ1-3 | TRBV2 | CASNPGASGNTIYF
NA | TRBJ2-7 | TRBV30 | CAWISRYPYEQYF
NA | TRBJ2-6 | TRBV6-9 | CASSYGHSGANVLTF
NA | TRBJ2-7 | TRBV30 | CAWSGTVSSYEQYF
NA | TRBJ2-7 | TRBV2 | CASSLDGGDYEQYF
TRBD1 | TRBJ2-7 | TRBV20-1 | CSARARGTVNEQYF
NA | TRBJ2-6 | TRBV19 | CASSIGHRDGSGASVLTF
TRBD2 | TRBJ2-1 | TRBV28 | CASSGAGEGKKFF
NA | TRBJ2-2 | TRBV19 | CASSSTGNTGELFF
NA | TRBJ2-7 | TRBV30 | CAWSPIQKSYEQYF
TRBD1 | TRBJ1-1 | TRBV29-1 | CSGHRGLDTEAFF
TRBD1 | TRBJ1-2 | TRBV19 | CASSTRTGSGYTF
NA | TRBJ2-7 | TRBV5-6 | CASSLVGTYEQYF
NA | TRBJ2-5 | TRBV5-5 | CASSLSLPETQYF
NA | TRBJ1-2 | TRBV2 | CASSDSSLTGGLYGYTF